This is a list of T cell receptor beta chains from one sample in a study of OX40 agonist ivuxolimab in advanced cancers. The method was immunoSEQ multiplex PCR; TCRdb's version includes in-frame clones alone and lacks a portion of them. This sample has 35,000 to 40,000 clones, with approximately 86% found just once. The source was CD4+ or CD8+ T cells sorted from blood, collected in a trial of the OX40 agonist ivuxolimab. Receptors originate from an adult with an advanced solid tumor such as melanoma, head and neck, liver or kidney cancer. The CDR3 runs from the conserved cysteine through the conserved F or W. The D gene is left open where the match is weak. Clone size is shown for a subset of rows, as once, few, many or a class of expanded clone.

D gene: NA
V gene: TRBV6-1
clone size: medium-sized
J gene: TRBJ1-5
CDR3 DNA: TGTGCCAGCACTTGGCAGGGAAGCAATCAGCCCCAGCATTTT
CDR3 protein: CASTWQGSNQPQHF

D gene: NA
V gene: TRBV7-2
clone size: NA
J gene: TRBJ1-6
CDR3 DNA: TGTGCCAGCAGCTTTCAGGGACTAACCTTCTCCTATAATTCACCCCTCCACTTT
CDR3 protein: CASSFQGLTFSYNSPLHF

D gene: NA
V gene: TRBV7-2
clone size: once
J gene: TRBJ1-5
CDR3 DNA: TGTGCCAGCAGCCTACAGAGCAATCAGCCCCAGCATTTT
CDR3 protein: CASSLQSNQPQHF

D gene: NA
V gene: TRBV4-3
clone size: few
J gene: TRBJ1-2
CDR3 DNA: TGCGCCAGCAGCTACGGGGACTATGGCTACACCTTC
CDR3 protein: CASSYGDYGYTF

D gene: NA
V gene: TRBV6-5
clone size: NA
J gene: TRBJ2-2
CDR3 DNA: TGTGCCAGCAGTGAAAAGTACAGCCTGTTTTTT
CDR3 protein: CASSEKYSLFF

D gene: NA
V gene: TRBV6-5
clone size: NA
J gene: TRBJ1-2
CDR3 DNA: TGTGCCAGCATCCCGCCGGGTGGAGGTGGCTACACCTTC
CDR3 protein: CASIPPGGGGYTF

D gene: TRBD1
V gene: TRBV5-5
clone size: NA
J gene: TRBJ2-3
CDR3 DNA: TGTGCCAGCAGCTCGACAGGGCTCTTCACAGATACGCAGTATTTT
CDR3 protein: CASSSTGLFTDTQYF

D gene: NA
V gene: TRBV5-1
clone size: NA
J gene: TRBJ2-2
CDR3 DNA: TGCGCCAGCAGCCTCGAGGCGTACGGGGAGCTGTTTTTT
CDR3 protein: CASSLEAYGELFF

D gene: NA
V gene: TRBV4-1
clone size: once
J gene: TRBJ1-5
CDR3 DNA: TGCGCCAGCAGCCAATATAACAATCAGCCCCAGCATTTT
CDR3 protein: CASSQYNNQPQHF

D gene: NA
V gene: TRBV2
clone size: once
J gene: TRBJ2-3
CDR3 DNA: TGTGCCAGCAGTGGACGAGGCAGGACGAGCACAGATACGCAGTATTTT
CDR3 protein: CASSGRGRTSTDTQYF

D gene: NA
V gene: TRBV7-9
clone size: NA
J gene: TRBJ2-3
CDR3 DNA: TGTGCCAGCAGCCCATCCGTGATGGATCTAGGGACAGATACGCAGTATTTT
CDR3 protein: CASSPSVMDLGTDTQYF

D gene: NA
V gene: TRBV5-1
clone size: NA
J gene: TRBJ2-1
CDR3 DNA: TGCGCCAGCAGCCATCGGGTCGGGGACAATGAGCAGTTCTTC
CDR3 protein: CASSHRVGDNEQFF

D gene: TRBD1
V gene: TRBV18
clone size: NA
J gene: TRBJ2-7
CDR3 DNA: TGTGCCAGCTCACATGGGACAGGGCGGACCTACGAGCAGTACTTC
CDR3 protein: CASSHGTGRTYEQYF

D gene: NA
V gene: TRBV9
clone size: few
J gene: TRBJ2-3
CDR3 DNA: TGTGCCAGCAGCGCCTCCAGGCGGGGAGGTGGAGATACGCAGTATTTT
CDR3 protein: CASSASRRGGGDTQYF

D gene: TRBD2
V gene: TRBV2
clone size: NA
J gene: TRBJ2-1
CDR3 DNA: TGTGCCAGCAGTGCCGGGGGGAGCTCCTACAATGAGCAGTTCTTC
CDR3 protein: CASSAGGSSYNEQFF

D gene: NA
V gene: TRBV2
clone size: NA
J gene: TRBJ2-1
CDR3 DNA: TGTGCCAGCACTAGAAAGGGGGGGCGCTCCTACAATGAGCAGTTCTTC
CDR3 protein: CASTRKGGRSYNEQFF

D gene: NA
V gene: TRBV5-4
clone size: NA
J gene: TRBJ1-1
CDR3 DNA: TGTGCCAGCAGCTTGGGAGGGGCGCGATCCAACACTGAAGCTTTCTTT
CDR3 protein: CASSLGGARSNTEAFF

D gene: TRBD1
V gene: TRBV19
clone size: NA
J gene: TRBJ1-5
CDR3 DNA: TGTGCCAGTAGTACAGGGACAGGGGGCAGTCAGCCCCAGCATTTT
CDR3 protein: CASSTGTGGSQPQHF

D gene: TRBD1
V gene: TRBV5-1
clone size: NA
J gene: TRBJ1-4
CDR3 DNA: TGCGCCAGCAGCTTGCAGGGGGCAGGAGAAAAACTGTTTTTT
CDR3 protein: CASSLQGAGEKLFF

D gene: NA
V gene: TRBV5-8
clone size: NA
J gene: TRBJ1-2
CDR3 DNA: TGTGCCAGCAGCTTGTGGGGGTATGGCTACACCTTC
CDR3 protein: CASSLWGYGYTF

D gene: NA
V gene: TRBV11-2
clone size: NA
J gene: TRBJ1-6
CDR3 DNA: TGTGCCAGCAGCTTAGGAAGGATTCGAAGCTCCTATAATTCACCCCTCCACTTT
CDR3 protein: CASSLGRIRSSYNSPLHF

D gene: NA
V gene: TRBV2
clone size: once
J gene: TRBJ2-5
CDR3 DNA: TGTGCCAGCAGTAGGGATCAAATTGAGACCCAGTACTTC
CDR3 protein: CASSRDQIETQYF

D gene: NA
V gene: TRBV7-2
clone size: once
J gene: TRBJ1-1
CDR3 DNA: TGTGCCAGCAGCGAACACGGGGCGAACACTGAAGCTTTCTTT
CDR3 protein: CASSEHGANTEAFF

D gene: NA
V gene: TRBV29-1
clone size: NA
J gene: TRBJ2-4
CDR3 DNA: TGCAGCGTTGGGACCAGTTCCAAAAACATTCAGTACTTC
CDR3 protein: CSVGTSSKNIQYF

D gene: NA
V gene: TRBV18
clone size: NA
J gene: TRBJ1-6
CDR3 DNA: TGTGCCAGCTCACCACCGGTGGGGAGTAATTCACCCCTCCACTTT
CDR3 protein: CASSPPVGSNSPLHF

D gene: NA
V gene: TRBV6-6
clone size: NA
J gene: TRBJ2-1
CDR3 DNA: TGTGCCAGCAGTTACACCAATGGGGTTGGGAGAAGGGAGCAGTTCTTC
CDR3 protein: CASSYTNGVGRREQFF

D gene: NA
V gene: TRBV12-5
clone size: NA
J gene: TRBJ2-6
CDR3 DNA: TGTGCTAGTGGTTTGGTATCAGCCCCAGGGGCCAACGTCCTGACTTTC
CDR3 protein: CASGLVSAPGANVLTF

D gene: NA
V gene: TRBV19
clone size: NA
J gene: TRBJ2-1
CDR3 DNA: TGTGCCAGTAGTACCACCGGGGGTCTCAATTACAATGAGCAGTTCTTC
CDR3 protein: CASSTTGGLNYNEQFF

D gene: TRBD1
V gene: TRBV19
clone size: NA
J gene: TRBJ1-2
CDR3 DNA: TGTGCCAGTAGTACCCTCGACAGGGTTGAAGGCTACACCTTC
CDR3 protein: CASSTLDRVEGYTF

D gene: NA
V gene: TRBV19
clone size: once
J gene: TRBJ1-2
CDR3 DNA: TGTGCCAGTACCCGTGGAGCTAACTATGGCTACACCTTC
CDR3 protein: CASTRGANYGYTF

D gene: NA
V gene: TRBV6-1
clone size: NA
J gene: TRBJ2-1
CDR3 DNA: TGTGCCCCCAATCGGAGCTTCAATGAGCAGTTCTTC
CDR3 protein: CAPNRSFNEQFF

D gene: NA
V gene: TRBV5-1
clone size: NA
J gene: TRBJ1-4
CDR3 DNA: TGCGCCAGCAGCTTGCGGGGGAACTTTGGAGGTGAAAAACTGTTTTTT
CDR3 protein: CASSLRGNFGGEKLFF

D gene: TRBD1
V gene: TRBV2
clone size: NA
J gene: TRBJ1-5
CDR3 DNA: TGTGCCAGCAAAAGGGGGACAGGGCATCAGCCCCAGCATTTT
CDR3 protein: CASKRGTGHQPQHF

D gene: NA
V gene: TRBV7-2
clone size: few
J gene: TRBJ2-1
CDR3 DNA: TGTGCCAGCACTACCTTCCCCGGGGTCTACAATGAGCAGTTCTTC
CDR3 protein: CASTTFPGVYNEQFF

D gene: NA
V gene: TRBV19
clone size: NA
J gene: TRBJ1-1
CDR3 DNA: TGTGCCAGTAGTAAGCGTGCGGGGGCCACTGAAGCTTTCTTT
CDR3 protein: CASSKRAGATEAFF

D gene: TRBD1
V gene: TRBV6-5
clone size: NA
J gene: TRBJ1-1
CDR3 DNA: TGTGCCAGCATCCGGACAGGGCGAGGAGGAACTGAAGCTTTCTTT
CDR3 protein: CASIRTGRGGTEAFF

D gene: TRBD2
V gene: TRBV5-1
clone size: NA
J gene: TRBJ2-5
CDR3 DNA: TGCGCCAGCAGCTCGACCACGGGGGGGCAAGAGACCCAGTACTTC
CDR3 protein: CASSSTTGGQETQYF

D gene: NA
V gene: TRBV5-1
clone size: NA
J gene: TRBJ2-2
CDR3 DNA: TGCGCCAGCAGCTTAACCCCGGTAGATAACACCGGGGAGCTGTTTTTT
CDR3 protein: CASSLTPVDNTGELFF